The subject of this entry is one T cell receptor (beta chain). This entry belongs to a study of shared clonotypes between healthy human individuals. Trimming removed 4 bases from V and 6 bases from J; junction bases left unmatched: 7. Germline-derived CDR1 and CDR2 are SGHVS and FNYEAQ. The CDR3 is 15 amino acids. CD45RO-negative, CCR7-positively selected cells formed the naive CD8 fraction, excluding terminally differentiated effector memory CD45RA+ cells. Libraries were prepared by immunoSEQ multiplex PCR; TCRdb keeps only in-frame clonotypes and omits some of them. The sample consists of around 600,000 clones, roughly 98% of them appearing once.

The chain combines TRBV7-6 with TRBJ2-1, with 9 bases matching TRBD1. The receptor was isolated from a man in his thirties or forties in good health. The sequenced sample consisted of naive CD8+ T cells sorted from blood. The CDR3 DNA is TGTGCCAGCAGCTCAACAGGGGGCGAGGGCAATGAGCAGTTCTTC. It specifies CASSSTGGEGNEQFF.